The 31 T cell receptor beta chains in this list originate from one sample, sequenced in a study of somatic mutations in T cells in chronic GVHD. Measured with immunoSEQ multiplex PCR; TCRdb has only the in-frame clones, and not every one. The sample contains about 14,000 clones, roughly 80% of which appear only once. Material for sequencing was Vbeta20-negative CD4+ T cells from blood. The receptors here all came from a male patient aged 45-60 years with chronic graft-versus-host disease. A subset of T cells may come from the graft donor.

The chain employs TRBV10-3 and TRBJ1-5; no clear D. With 0 bases removed from V and 1 base from J, the gap between germline ends came to 7 bases. This CDR3 has 15 amino acids. Per germline, CDR1 ENHRY and CDR2 SYGVKD. CDR3 loop: CAISESPTSNQPQHF. CDR3 DNA sequence: TGTGCCATCAGTGAGTCTCCTACGAGCAATCAGCCCCAGCATTTT.

V is TRBV27 and J is TRBJ1-1, with TRBD1 matching over 7 bases. Germline CDR1 reads MNHEY; CDR2 reads SMNVEV (reference sequence). The CDR3 extends over 15 amino acids. The V and J ends lost 5 bases and 0 bases, in that order; junction bases with no gene match: 6. CDR3 loop: CASSPRTGLNTEAFF. Here the CDR3 DNA reads TGTGCCAGCAGTCCGAGGACAGGTTTGAACACTGAAGCTTTCTTT.

This chain joins TRBV7-8 and TRBJ2-5, with D maybe TRBD1 (6 bases). Germline CDR1 SGHVS, CDR2 FQNEAQ. V was trimmed by 4 bases and J by 1 base, leaving 13 bases between them. The CDR3 has 15 amino acids. This CDR3 is CASSSSDSFQETQYF. DNA for the CDR3: TGTGCCAGCAGCTCATCGGACAGCTTCCAAGAGACCCAGTACTTC.

This clone was counted a single time. V gene TRBV4-3 combines with J gene TRBJ1-2; 7 positions agree with TRBD1. The V segment lost 1 base and the J segment 0 bases; nucleotides outside the gene matches: 17. The V gene's germline CDR1 is LGHNA and CDR2 YSLEER. This CDR3 is 20 amino acids long. The CDR3 DNA is TGCGCCAGCAGCCAAGTGAGGTATCCCGGGACAGAAGCGACTAACTATGGCTACACCTTC. Translating it yields CASSQVRYPGTEATNYGYTF.

V and J are TRBV15 and TRBJ2-1, with 10 bases identical to TRBD2. Losses at the gene ends were 5 bases for V and 3 bases for J; bases not matched to a gene: 10. This CDR3 region has 17 residues. Per germline, CDR1 LNHNV and CDR2 YYDKDF (reference sequence). This CDR3 reads CATSFPSTSGFYNEQFF. Written as DNA, the CDR3 is TGTGCCACCAGCTTTCCCTCGACTAGCGGGTTCTACAATGAGCAGTTCTTC.

The genes are TRBV19 and TRBJ1-1; unclear D gene. In germline, CDR1 is LNHDA, CDR2 SQIVND (reference sequence). This CDR3 has 13 residues. Trimming removed 5 bases at V and 3 bases at J, with 10 bases between. In nucleotides, the CDR3 is TGTGCCAGTAGTCCAGACACATACACTGAAGCTTTCTTT. Translated: CASSPDTYTEAFF.

V gene TRBV25-1 combines with J gene TRBJ2-3; tentative D call: TRBD2 (6 bases). The CDR3 consists of 14 residues. Germline assignment: CDR1 MGHDK and CDR2 SYGVNS. V lost 7 bases and J 2 bases, leaving 13 bases between the germline ends. The CDR3 spells CASNPGLFTDTQYF. CDR3 in DNA: TGTGCCAGCAATCCGGGACTCTTCACAGATACGCAGTATTTT.

This clone showed up just once. The chain joins TRBV2 to TRBJ1-5; 7 bases fit TRBD1. The germline gives CDR1 SNHLY, CDR2 FYNNEI. CDR3 size: 15 residues. Germline trimming cut 4 bases from V and 3 bases from J; bases unmatched to any gene: 6. The CDR3 region is CASSVEGQSNQPQHF. As DNA, the CDR3 is TGTGCCAGCAGTGTGGAGGGACAGTCCAATCAGCCCCAGCATTTT. Based on the CDR3 plus reference TRBV2 and TRBJ1-5, the full variable domain is EPEVTQTPSHQVTQMGQEVILRCVPISNHLYFYWYRQILGQKVEFLVSFYNNEISEKSEIFDDQFSVERPDGSNFTLKIRSTKLEDSAMYFCASSVEGQSNQPQHFGDGTRLSIL.

Relative to its sample, this clone is medium-sized. This rearrangement joins TRBV4-3 to TRBJ1-1, with unresolved D. Trimming cost V 3 bases and J 4 bases, with 9 bases left between them. CDR1 and CDR2 (germline): LGHNA, YSLEER. The CDR3 totals 13 residues. The CDR3: CASSQIAITEAFF. CDR3 DNA sequence: TGCGCCAGCAGCCAGATAGCAATCACTGAAGCTTTCTTT.

This clone was counted only a few times. This rearrangement joins TRBV7-2 to TRBJ1-2; no reliable D call. Germline V gene data show CDR1 as SGHTA and CDR2 as FQGNSA. The CDR3 sequence is 13 residues long. Trimming took 3 bases from V and 5 from J, leaving 10 bases between them. CDR3 amino acids: CASSLLENYGYTF. The CDR3 bases are TGTGCCAGCAGCTTGCTTGAGAATTATGGCTACACCTTC.

This clone has only a few counts. The rearrangement uses TRBV6-5 and TRBJ1-5, with 9 positions matching TRBD1. Trimming took 8 bases from V and 2 from J; bases not matched to a gene: 7. Per germline, CDR1 MNHEY and CDR2 SVGAGI. This CDR3 region has 15 residues. The DNA of the CDR3 is TGTGCCAGCTCACCCGACAGGGGGGGCAATCAGCCCCAGCATTTT. Residues: CASSPDRGGNQPQHF.

The chain couples TRBV11-2 to TRBJ2-1; 12 bases align to TRBD2. V lost 1 base and J lost 0; bases outside the gene matches: 4. CDR1 is SGHAT and CDR2 is FQNNGV in the germline V gene. The CDR3 covers 18 residues. The DNA for the CDR3 is TGTGCCAGCAGCTTAGGACTAGCGGGAGCGAGCTCCTACAATGAGCAGTTCTTC. Translation: CASSLGLAGASSYNEQFF.

The V and J genes are TRBV6-5 and TRBJ1-1; D is ambiguous. The ends were cut back, 6 bases at V and 2 bases at J, with 10 bases in the middle. The CDR3 runs to 13 residues. The germline V gene has CDR1 MNHEY and CDR2 SVGAGI. CDR3 nucleotides: TGTGCCAGCAGGCTAGACGGAAACACTGAAGCTTTCTTT. Amino acid sequence: CASRLDGNTEAFF.

The chain carries TRBV4-2 and TRBJ2-5; D may be TRBD1 (5 bases). The closer fit of TRBJ2-7 to the DNA end suggests the J call may be wrong. This CDR3 contains 15 residues. The germline CDR1 and CDR2 sequences are LGHNA and YNFKEQ. CDR3 loop: CASSQDPQGRYEQYF. CDR3 DNA: TGTGCCAGCAGCCAAGATCCCCAGGGTCGGTACGAGCAGTACTTC.

The genes are TRBV4-3 and TRBJ2-5; 8 bases line up with TRBD1. The ends lost 0 bases at V and 4 bases at J; junction bases unmatched: 16. This CDR3 spans 19 amino acids. Germline V CDR1 and CDR2: LGHNA, YSLEER. DNA of the CDR3: TGCGCCAGCAGCCAAGACGCCCAAGGAAGGACAGGGCATATAGAGACCCAGTACTTC. This translates into CASSQDAQGRTGHIETQYF.

V and J are TRBV23-1 and TRBJ1-5; perhaps TRBD1 as D (6 bases). TRBV23-1 is annotated as an ORF whose role is uncertain. CDR3 length equals 19 residues. With 2 bases removed from V and 3 bases from J, the gap between germline ends came to 23 bases. The chain's CDR3 is CASSQIRPSGHADNQPQHF. In DNA form, the CDR3 reads TGCGCCAGCAGTCAAATCCGCCCGTCGGGACATGCAGACAATCAGCCCCAGCATTTT.

The chain couples TRBV2 to TRBJ1-3, with TRBD1 identical over 8 bases. The CDR3 covers 16 residues. In germline, CDR1 is SNHLY, CDR2 FYNNEI. J was trimmed by 1 base and V by 6 bases; bases with no gene match: 8. The CDR3 is CASRGVTGGSGNTIYF. The CDR3, as DNA: TGTGCCAGCAGAGGGGTAACAGGGGGATCTGGAAACACCATATATTTT.

J is TRBJ2-3 and V is TRBV27, with D perhaps TRBD2 (7 bases). Germline CDR1 reads MNHEY; CDR2 reads SMNVEV (reference sequence). V lost 5 bases and J 4 bases, leaving 19 bases between the germline ends. The CDR3 runs to 16 residues. CDR3 amino acids: CASSPIGGALADTQYF. CDR3 sequence (DNA): TGTGCCAGCAGTCCGATAGGGGGGGCGTTGGCAGATACGCAGTATTTT.

The chain combines TRBV4-1 with TRBJ2-1; possibly TRBD1 for D (5 bases). There are 15 residues in the CDR3. Germline lookup yields CDR1 MGHRA and CDR2 YSYEKL. Trimming removed 3 bases from V and 0 bases from J, with 9 bases in between. The CDR3 nucleotides are TGCGCCAGCAGCCAGACAGACAACTCCTACAATGAGCAGTTCTTC. Translating gives CASSQTDNSYNEQFF.

The chain combines TRBV5-5 with TRBJ2-7; D is ambiguous. Trimming removed 1 base from V and 0 bases from J, with 11 bases in between. Germline CDR1 reads SGHKS; CDR2 reads YYEKEE (reference sequence). The CDR3 is made up of 15 amino acids. CDR3 nucleotide sequence: TGTGCCAGCAGCTTGCGTGCCGTCAGCTCCTACGAGCAGTACTTC. Translated, it gives CASSLRAVSSYEQYF.

V gene TRBV2 combines with J gene TRBJ2-1; 12 nucleotides agree with TRBD1. Trimming removed 5 bases from V and 10 bases from J; junction bases left unmatched: 9. The CDR3 is made up of 15 amino acids. CDR1 is SNHLY and CDR2 is FYNNEI in the germline V gene. The CDR3 bases are TGTGCCAGCAGTTCCGGGACAGGGGGCTGGGAAGAGCAGTTCTTC. As protein: CASSSGTGGWEEQFF.

V is TRBV9 and J is TRBJ2-7; tentatively, D is TRBD2 (6 bases). Trimming took off 0 bases at V and 1 base at J, with 8 bases between the two ends. The CDR3 covers 14 residues. Germline values: CDR1 SGDLS, CDR2 YYNGEE. DNA of the CDR3: TGTGCCAGCAGCGTAGAAGGGACTTCCTACGAGCAGTACTTC. This codes for CASSVEGTSYEQYF.

The V and J genes are TRBV6-6 and TRBJ1-5; TRBD1 might be the D (6 bases). This CDR3 spans 13 amino acids. Trimming took 6 bases from V and 9 from J, leaving 15 bases between them. Per germline, CDR1 MNHNY and CDR2 SVGAGI (reference sequence). The CDR3 DNA reads TGTGCCAGCAGCGGGACACCAGACGGGCCCCAGCATTTT. Its translation is CASSGTPDGPQHF.

This chain joins TRBV10-3 and TRBJ1-5; 8 positions match TRBD1. The germline V gene has CDR1 ENHRY and CDR2 SYGVKD. J gave up 7 bases and V 3 bases, and 5 bases lay outside the gene matches. CDR3 length equals 14 residues. The CDR3 nucleotides are TGTGCCATCAGTGATCTCCAGGGGGCGCAGCCCCAGCATTTT. Translated: CAISDLQGAQPQHF.

The chain employs TRBV7-2 and TRBJ1-1, with 8 positions matching TRBD1. The CDR3 covers 13 residues. After removal of 5 bases from V and 11 bases from J, the junction contained 10 bases not matched to a gene. CDR1 is SGHTA and CDR2 is FQGNSA in the germline V gene. CDR3: CASSAPGGERAFF. The CDR3 DNA sequence: TGTGCCAGCAGCGCCCCAGGGGGCGAACGGGCTTTCTTT.

V and J are TRBV29-1 and TRBJ1-2; D might be TRBD1 (5 bases). V was shortened by 4 bases and J by 4 bases, with 10 bases between the two germline ends. This CDR3 has 12 amino acids. Germline CDR1 and CDR2: SQVTM and ANQGSEA. As DNA, the CDR3 is TGCAGCGTTGGAGGGGACTCCTATGGCTACACCTTC. Protein: CSVGGDSYGYTF.

The chain uses TRBV18 and TRBJ2-5, with 10 bases matching TRBD2. The DNA end lines up better with TRBJ2-7; the J call may be wrong. Germline V CDR1 and CDR2: KGHSH, LQKENI. The CDR3 totals 14 residues. The DNA of the CDR3 is TGTGCCAGCTCACCTAGCGGGAGGTCCTACGAGCAGTACTTC. As protein: CASSPSGRSYEQYF.

The chain combines TRBV11-3 with TRBJ2-5; 7 bases agree with TRBD1. The CDR3 sequence is 14 residues long. V was clipped by 5 bases and J by 5 bases; unmatched bases: 8. Germline values: CDR1 SGHNT, CDR2 YENEEA. CDR3 sequence: CASSPRQGGETQYF. Written as DNA, the CDR3 is TGTGCCAGCAGCCCCCGACAGGGTGGGGAGACCCAGTACTTC.

On this clone itself: An end of the junction does not agree with germline; a read error may underlie this. The chain links TRBV11-3 to TRBJ2-7; 11 nucleotides align to TRBD1. The CDR3 is made up of 15 amino acids. Germline-derived CDR1 and CDR2 are SGHNT and YENEEA. The CDR3 loop reads CTSSLLGTGGYEQYF. The CDR3 DNA follows: TGTACCAGCAGCTTACTCGGGACAGGGGGCTACGAGCAGTACTTC. Full variable domain (rest looked up from reference TRBV11-3 and TRBJ2-7): EAGVVQSPRYKIIEKKQPVAFWCNPISGHNTLYWYLQNLGQGPELLIRYENEEAVDDSQLPKDRFSAERLKGVDSTLKIQPAELGDSAVYLCTSSLLGTGGYEQYFGPGTRLTVT.

This clone appeared a few times. The chain is built from TRBV9 and TRBJ1-1; D unclear. This CDR3 is built from 18 residues. Trimming removed 0 bases at V and 1 base at J, with 19 bases between. The V gene's germline CDR1 is SGDLS and CDR2 YYNGEE. The CDR3 DNA reads TGTGCCAGCAGCGTAGGACTACTCCTTAATAGTAGGAACACTGAAGCTTTCTTT. Amino acids: CASSVGLLLNSRNTEAFF. Looking up the rest from reference TRBV9 and TRBJ1-1 gives the full variable domain: DSGVTQTPKHLITATGQRVTLRCSPRSGDLSVYWYQQSLDQGLQFLIQYYNGEERAKGNILERFSAQQFPDLHSELNLSSLELGDSALYFCASSVGLLLNSRNTEAFFGQGTRLTVV.

This clone has only a few counts. The chain recombines TRBV18 with TRBJ1-1; tentatively, D is TRBD1 (6 bases). Germline V gene sequence: CDR1 KGHSH, CDR2 LQKENI. V lost 3 bases and J 4 bases, leaving 12 bases between the germline ends. The CDR3 runs 14 residues. CDR3 sequence: CASSPGGGGTEAFF. The CDR3 DNA reads TGTGCCAGCTCACCGGGGGGAGGGGGCACTGAAGCTTTCTTT.